The entry that follows covers one T cell receptor beta chain sequence. The data stem from a study of blood T cell repertoires in COVID-19. Across the study: Acute and convalescent COVID-19 specimens originated in the United States, Italy and Spain. T cells, B-cell-depleted T cells, or PBMCs supplied cDNA or gDNA.

V gave up 0 bases and J gave up 4 bases, with 10 bases separating them. Germline loops: CDR1 LGHDT, CDR2 YNNKEL (reference sequence). The CDR3 totals 14 residues. Original analysis: Estimation of nucleated cell counts relied on the amplification of reference gene primers. The method was immunoSEQ multiplex PCR; TCRdb's version includes in-frame clones alone and lacks a portion of them. V, J and clone size were drawn from that table, and D and trimming were deduced from the DNA. The table lists roughly 13,000 clones, around 91% of them singletons. Source material: peripheral blood. This receptor was obtained from a human donor in a cohort sampled during active COVID-19. The chain links TRBV3-1 (or the pseudogene TRBV3-2) to TRBJ2-7; D not certain. CDR3 DNA: TGTGCCAGCAGCCAAGAATTGGAGCGATACGAGCAGTACTTC. Translated, it gives CASSQELERYEQYF.